The clone carrying this T cell receptor (beta chain) was counted once. The antigen remains unidentified. Clones were read by immunoSEQ multiplex PCR, and TCRdb kept only the in-frame ones, dropping some. The table includes tens of thousands of clones, around 93% detected once. This specimen comes from a study of graft-versus-host responses after intestinal transplantation. Germline CDR1 SNHLY, CDR2 FYNNEI. There are 18 residues in the CDR3. V lost 0 bases, J lost 2 bases, and 9 bases stayed unmatched. This receptor was taken from a human donor who received an intestinal transplant. The sequences come from unstimulated CD8+ T cells sorted from spleen or lymph node cells, collected before intestinal transplant. The chain employs TRBV2 and TRBJ2-2; TRBD2 matches 7 bases. CDR3 protein: CASSEATEAGLNTGELFF. The CDR3 DNA sequence: TGTGCCAGCAGTGAAGCGACCGAAGCGGGGCTAAACACCGGGGAGCTGTTTTTT.